The following is a TCR beta chain sequence with its context. Assay used: immunoSEQ multiplex PCR; TCRdb lists only in-frame clones, some missing. This repertoire shows roughly 86,000 clones, 90% found once; its top ten account for about 4%. The data are from a study of control samples from healthy donors and cancer patients. V was pared by 1 base and J by 7 bases, with 15 bases between. Germline CDR1 reads KGHDR; CDR2 reads SFDVKD. The CDR3 sequence is 16 residues long. This TCR came from a woman between 18 and 29 years old in good health. Sequencing input: blood. The V and J genes are TRBV24-1 and TRBJ2-2; D is possibly TRBD1 (7 bases). CDR3 amino acids: CATSDFSAGGYGELFF. The CDR3 region has the DNA TGTGCCACCAGTGATTTCTCGGCAGGGGGGTACGGGGAGCTGTTTTTT.